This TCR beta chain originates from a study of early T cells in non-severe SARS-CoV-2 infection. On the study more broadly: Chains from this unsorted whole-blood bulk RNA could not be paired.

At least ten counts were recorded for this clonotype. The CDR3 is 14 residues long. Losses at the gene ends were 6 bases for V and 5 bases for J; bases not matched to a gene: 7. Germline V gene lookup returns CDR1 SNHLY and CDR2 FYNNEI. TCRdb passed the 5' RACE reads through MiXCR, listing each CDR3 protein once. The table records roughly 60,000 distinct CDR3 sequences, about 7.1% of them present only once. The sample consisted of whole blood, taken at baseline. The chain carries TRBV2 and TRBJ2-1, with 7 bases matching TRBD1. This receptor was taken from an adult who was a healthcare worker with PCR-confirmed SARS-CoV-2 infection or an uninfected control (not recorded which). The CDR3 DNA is TGTGCCAGCAGCTTACAGGGGTGGGACAATGAGCAGTTCTTC. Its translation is CASSLQGWDNEQFF.